Listed below are T cell receptor beta chains from one sample, sequenced in a study of T cells in Graves' hyperthyroidism and ophthalmopathy. TCRdb redid the calling of the multiplex PCR reads with MiXCR, one entry per CDR3 protein. The data show around 270,000 distinct CDR3 sequences, with roughly 19% seen just once and under 40% held by the top ten. Sequencing was performed on blood. These receptors all stem from a man between 45 and 60 years old with Graves' ophthalmopathy. The CDR3 runs from the conserved cysteine through the conserved F or W. A D gene is named only where the DNA matches it firmly. Only part of the rows carry a size: once, few, many, or a class if the clone is expanded.

V gene: TRBV6-5; clone size: -; D gene: -; J gene: TRBJ1-2; CDR3 protein: CASSYSKAGTFTF; CDR3 DNA: TGTGCCAGCAGTTACTCGAAGGCAGGGACCTTCACCTTC
V gene: TRBV2; clone size: -; D gene: -; J gene: TRBJ1-3; CDR3 protein: CASSDGTLSGDTIYF; CDR3 DNA: TGTGCCAGCAGTGATGGGACACTCTCTGGAGACACCATATATTTT
V gene: TRBV6-9; clone size: once; D gene: -; J gene: TRBJ1-6; CDR3 protein: CASSYRGGSYNSPLHF; CDR3 DNA: TGTGCCAGCAGTTACAGGGGAGGCTCCTATAATTCACCCCTCCACTTT
V gene: TRBV7-2; clone size: many; D gene: TRBD2; J gene: TRBJ2-7; CDR3 protein: CASSRQRTSAYEQYF; CDR3 DNA: TGTGCCAGCAGCAGACAGAGGACTAGCGCCTACGAGCAGTACTTC
V gene: TRBV3-1; clone size: -; D gene: -; J gene: TRBJ2-1; CDR3 protein: CASSQTRYNEQFF; CDR3 DNA: TGTGCCAGCAGCCAAACTAGATACAATGAGCAGTTCTTC
V gene: TRBV24-1; clone size: few; D gene: TRBD1; J gene: TRBJ2-7; CDR3 protein: CATAVVGGGQTGGDYEQYF; CDR3 DNA: TGTGCCACCGCCGTAGTCGGCGGGGGGCAGACAGGGGGCGATTACGAGCAGTACTTC
V gene: TRBV20-1; clone size: -; D gene: -; J gene: TRBJ2-5; CDR3 protein: CSGTTQETQYF; CDR3 DNA: TGCAGTGGGACCACACAAGAGACCCAGTACTTC
V gene: TRBV28; clone size: many; D gene: -; J gene: TRBJ1-6; CDR3 protein: CASRLQAAGSPLHF; CDR3 DNA: TGTGCCAGCAGGCTACAGGCGGCGGGCTCACCCCTCCACTTT
V gene: TRBV10-3; clone size: few; D gene: -; J gene: TRBJ2-5; CDR3 protein: CAITPELGQETQYF; CDR3 DNA: TGTGCCATCACCCCTGAGCTTGGCCAAGAGACCCAGTACTTC
V gene: TRBV6-2/TRBV6-3; clone size: few; D gene: -; J gene: TRBJ1-1; CDR3 protein: CASRWGGRGSEAFF; CDR3 DNA: TGTGCCAGCAGGTGGGGAGGGAGAGGGTCTGAAGCTTTCTTT
V gene: TRBV20-1; clone size: few; D gene: TRBD2; J gene: TRBJ2-3; CDR3 protein: CSASRSGRAGDTQYF; CDR3 DNA: TGCAGTGCTAGTCGCAGCGGGAGGGCCGGAGATACGCAGTATTTT
V gene: TRBV20-1; clone size: many; D gene: TRBD2; J gene: TRBJ2-1; CDR3 protein: CSARDHGGSSYNEQFF; CDR3 DNA: TGCAGTGCTAGAGATCACGGGGGGAGCTCCTACAATGAGCAGTTCTTC
V gene: TRBV10-3; clone size: -; D gene: -; J gene: TRBJ2-5; CDR3 protein: CAISDVLGRETQYF; CDR3 DNA: TGTGCCATCAGTGATGTTTTGGGGCGAGAGACCCAGTACTTC
V gene: TRBV2; clone size: many; D gene: -; J gene: TRBJ1-1; CDR3 protein: CASTLRVNTEAFF; CDR3 DNA: TGTGCCAGCACCCTGAGGGTGAACACTGAAGCTTTCTTT
V gene: TRBV9; clone size: many; D gene: -; J gene: TRBJ2-7; CDR3 protein: CASSVGQSTYEQYF; CDR3 DNA: TGTGCCAGCAGCGTAGGACAGAGTACTTACGAGCAGTACTTC
V gene: TRBV20-1; clone size: few; D gene: -; J gene: TRBJ1-5; CDR3 protein: CSARAQHNQPQHF; CDR3 DNA: TGCAGTGCTAGAGCCCAACACAATCAGCCCCAGCATTTT
V gene: TRBV11-3; clone size: few; D gene: -; J gene: TRBJ1-1; CDR3 protein: CASSLSGRTEAFF; CDR3 DNA: TGTGCCAGCAGCTTATCTGGACGGACTGAAGCTTTCTTT
V gene: TRBV4-2; clone size: few; D gene: -; J gene: TRBJ2-5; CDR3 protein: CASSQERGGMKETQYF; CDR3 DNA: TGTGCCAGCAGCCAAGAGAGAGGGGGTATGAAGGAGACCCAGTACTTC
V gene: TRBV2; clone size: many; D gene: -; J gene: TRBJ2-3; CDR3 protein: CASKSPGGGRGTDTQYF; CDR3 DNA: TGTGCCAGCAAGTCCCCCGGGGGTGGTCGAGGCACAGATACGCAGTATTTT
V gene: TRBV19; clone size: -; D gene: TRBD1; J gene: TRBJ1-1; CDR3 protein: CASSIVTGLNTEAFF; CDR3 DNA: TGTGCCAGTAGTATAGTGACAGGGCTGAACACTGAAGCTTTCTTT
V gene: TRBV19; clone size: once; D gene: -; J gene: TRBJ2-7; CDR3 protein: CASSIAGTSSYEQYF; CDR3 DNA: TGTGCCAGTAGTATCGCGGGGACAAGCTCCTACGAGCAGTACTTC
V gene: TRBV7-2; clone size: many; D gene: -; J gene: TRBJ2-1; CDR3 protein: CASSYAGSSYNEQFF; CDR3 DNA: TGTGCCAGCAGCTACGCTGGGAGCTCCTACAATGAGCAGTTCTTC
V gene: TRBV5-1; clone size: many; D gene: TRBD1; J gene: TRBJ1-6; CDR3 protein: CASSLGITGQIPPLHF; CDR3 DNA: TGCGCCAGCAGCTTGGGTATTACGGGACAGATCCCTCCCCTCCACTTT
V gene: TRBV28; clone size: many; D gene: -; J gene: TRBJ2-5; CDR3 protein: CASSPPTGAMEGETQYF; CDR3 DNA: TGTGCCAGCAGTCCACCCACAGGGGCCATGGAGGGGGAGACCCAGTACTTC
V gene: TRBV5-1; clone size: few; D gene: TRBD1; J gene: TRBJ1-1; CDR3 protein: CASSTGTSGGNTEAFF; CDR3 DNA: TGCGCCAGCAGCACCGGGACCTCAGGGGGGAACACTGAAGCTTTCTTT
V gene: TRBV6-1; clone size: many; D gene: -; J gene: TRBJ2-7; CDR3 protein: CASKTTVLVSHEQYF; CDR3 DNA: TGTGCCAGCAAAACCACAGTACTAGTATCCCACGAGCAGTACTTC
V gene: TRBV12-3/TRBV12-4; clone size: many; D gene: -; J gene: TRBJ2-1; CDR3 protein: CASSLEAGLYNEQFF; CDR3 DNA: TGTGCCAGCAGTTTAGAAGCGGGTCTCTACAATGAGCAGTTCTTC
V gene: TRBV11-2; clone size: many; D gene: -; J gene: TRBJ1-1; CDR3 protein: CASSFDSPRAEAFF; CDR3 DNA: TGTGCCAGCAGCTTTGACTCTCCGAGGGCTGAAGCTTTCTTT
V gene: TRBV12-5; clone size: -; D gene: -; J gene: TRBJ1-5; CDR3 protein: CARRDSNQPQHF; CDR3 DNA: TGTGCTAGGAGGGATAGCAATCAGCCCCAGCATTTT
V gene: TRBV6-1; clone size: few; D gene: -; J gene: TRBJ1-2; CDR3 protein: CASGTVNYGYTF; CDR3 DNA: TGTGCCAGCGGGACGGTAAACTATGGCTACACCTTC
V gene: TRBV7-3; clone size: -; D gene: TRBD2; J gene: TRBJ2-5; CDR3 protein: CASSSSSGSGTQYF; CDR3 DNA: TGTGCCAGCAGCTCTTCGAGCGGGAGTGGGACCCAGTACTTC
V gene: TRBV10-3; clone size: few; D gene: -; J gene: TRBJ2-7; CDR3 protein: CAISAGHEQYF; CDR3 DNA: TGTGCCATCAGTGCAGGGCACGAGCAGTACTTC
V gene: TRBV28; clone size: many; D gene: TRBD1; J gene: TRBJ2-7; CDR3 protein: CASSLYGTGDEQYF; CDR3 DNA: TGTGCCAGCAGTTTATACGGGACAGGGGACGAGCAGTACTTC
V gene: TRBV6-1; clone size: once; D gene: -; J gene: TRBJ1-6; CDR3 protein: CASMTTSSPLHF; CDR3 DNA: TGTGCCAGCATGACGACGAGTTCACCCCTCCACTTT
V gene: TRBV6-1; clone size: few; D gene: TRBD1; J gene: TRBJ1-4; CDR3 protein: CASIDPGQSNEKLFF; CDR3 DNA: TGTGCCAGCATCGATCCGGGACAGTCTAATGAAAAACTGTTTTTT